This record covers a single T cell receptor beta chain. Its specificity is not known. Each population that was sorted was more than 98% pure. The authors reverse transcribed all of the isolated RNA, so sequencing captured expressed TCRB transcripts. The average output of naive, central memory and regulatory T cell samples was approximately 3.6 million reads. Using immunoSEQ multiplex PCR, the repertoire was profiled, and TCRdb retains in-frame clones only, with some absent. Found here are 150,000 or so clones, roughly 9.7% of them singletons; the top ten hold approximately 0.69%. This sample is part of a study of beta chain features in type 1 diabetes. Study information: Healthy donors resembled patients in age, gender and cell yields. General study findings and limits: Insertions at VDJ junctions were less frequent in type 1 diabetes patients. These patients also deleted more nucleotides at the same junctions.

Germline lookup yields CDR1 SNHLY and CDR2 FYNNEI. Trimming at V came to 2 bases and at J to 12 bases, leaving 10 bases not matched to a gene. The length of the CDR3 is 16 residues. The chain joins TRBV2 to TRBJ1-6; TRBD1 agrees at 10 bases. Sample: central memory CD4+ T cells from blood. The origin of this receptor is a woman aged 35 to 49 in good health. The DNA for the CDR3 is TGTGCCAGCAGTGAAAAGGCGGGACAGGGGTCGAAACCCCTCCACTTT. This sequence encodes CASSEKAGQGSKPLHF.